The 6 T cell receptor beta chains presented below share a single source sample, sequenced in a study of T-cell memory formation after mild COVID-19 (dated by TCRdb to 2020 to 2022). The library was made by 5' RACE. TCRdb lists the instrument as Illumina NovaSeq 6000. In TCRdb, the public reads were trimmed at Q25 with fastp and aligned with MiXCR, with productive beta chains retained. Each CDR3 protein gets just one entry, which takes the most common genes and DNA from the rows behind it. The sample table lists approximately 350,000 distinct CDR3 sequences, approximately 15% of them with a count of one. The ten largest account for around 21% of the sample. Source material: PBMCs or a T cell subset sorted from them (not recorded which). The receptors shown here come from a man aged 18 to 29 who had mild COVID-19 (a few samples of this study predate the infection). The sample titles of this study are shuffled in the database, so cell type and time point are left out; the donor was told from shared clones.

This clonotype was observed a handful of times. The rearrangement joins TRBV7-3 to TRBJ1-6, with D tentatively TRBD1 (6 bases). The germline V and J ends were trimmed by 1 base and 9 bases, with 7 bases remaining between them. The CDR3 loop spans 13 amino acids. In germline, CDR1 is SGHTA, CDR2 FQGTGA. CDR3 region: CASSLKGGSPLHF. The CDR3 DNA reads as TGTGCCAGCAGCTTAAAAGGGGGTTCACCCCTCCACTTT.

This clonotype was observed at least ten times. The chain is built from TRBV12-3 or TRBV12-4 and TRBJ2-7; perhaps TRBD2 as D (5 bases). The V end lost 6 bases, the J end lost 0 bases, and 15 bases lay between the germline ends. The length of the CDR3 is 15 residues. In DNA form, the CDR3 reads TGTGCCAGCAGCCATCCGACGGGAACCTCCTACGAGCAGTACTTC. This gives the protein CASSHPTGTSYEQYF.

In this sample, this clonotype turned up a few times. The chain joins TRBV2 to TRBJ2-7; D might be TRBD1 (6 bases). Germline CDR1 SNHLY, CDR2 FYNNEI. Trimming shortened V by 8 bases and J by 4 bases, and 15 bases separated the two germline ends. CDR3 length: 13 residues. CDR3 nucleotides: TGTGCCAGCGCAGCTCGACAGGTTTACGAGCAGTACGTC. As protein: CASAARQVYEQYV.

This clonotype was seen more than once but under ten times. A read error may produce the germline difference seen at one junction end. The chain has TRBV7-7 and TRBJ2-2; 8 bases agree with TRBD2. Looked up from germline, CDR1 is SSHAT and CDR2 is FNYEAQ (reference sequence). The CDR3 contains 13 residues. CDR3 residues: CASSLAGHGELFF. The DNA for the CDR3 is TGTGCTAGCAGCTTAGCGGGACACGGGGAGCTGTTTTTT.

This clonotype was observed a handful of times. V usage is TRBV27 and J usage is TRBJ2-1; D tentatively fits TRBD1 or TRBD2 (5 bases each). The CDR3 sequence is 16 residues long. Trimming left V 4 bases short and J 7 bases short, with 20 bases between. Germline values: CDR1 MNHEY, CDR2 SMNVEV (reference sequence). The CDR3: CASSSLLGTLENEQFF. The CDR3 coding sequence is TGTGCCAGCAGTTCACTTTTGGGGACCTTAGAAAATGAGCAGTTCTTC.

The chain carries TRBV28 and TRBJ1-4, with 9 bases fitting TRBD1. The junction had 9 bases not matched to a gene; V was cut back by 6 bases and J by 4 bases. This CDR3 is 16 amino acids long. Germline CDR1 is MDHEN and CDR2 is SYDVKM. CDR3 amino acids: CASRAGQGHSNEKLFF. The CDR3 region has the DNA TGTGCCAGCAGAGCCGGACAGGGGCACAGTAATGAAAAACTGTTTTTT.